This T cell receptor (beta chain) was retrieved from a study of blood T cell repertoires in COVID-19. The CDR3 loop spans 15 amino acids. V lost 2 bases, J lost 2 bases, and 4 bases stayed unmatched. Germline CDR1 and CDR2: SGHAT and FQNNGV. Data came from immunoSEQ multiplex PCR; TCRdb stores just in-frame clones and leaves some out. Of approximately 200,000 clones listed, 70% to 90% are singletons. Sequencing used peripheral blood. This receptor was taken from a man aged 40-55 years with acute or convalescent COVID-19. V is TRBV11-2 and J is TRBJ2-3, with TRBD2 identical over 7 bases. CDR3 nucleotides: TGTGCCAGCAGCTTATTGGGACTAACCACAGATACGCAGTATTTT. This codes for CASSLLGLTTDTQYF.